This T cell receptor beta chain was recorded in a study of blood T cell repertoires in COVID-19. Study-level information: Acute and convalescent COVID-19 samples came from the United States, Italy and Spain.

The germline V and J ends were trimmed by 4 bases and 0 bases, with 10 bases remaining between them. Germline CDR1 and CDR2: SNHLY and FYNNEI. The CDR3 covers 15 residues. Original processing notes: Estimation of nucleated cell counts was performed using reference gene primer amplification. This table comes from immunoSEQ multiplex PCR, and its TCRdb copy is limited to in-frame clones, with some not included. That table gives V, J and clone size, and the DNA gave D and trimming. Among around 70,000 clones listed, approximately 90% were seen once. Sequenced sample: peripheral blood. The TCR comes from a man aged 55-75 years with acute or convalescent COVID-19. The chain combines TRBV2 with TRBJ1-3; tentative D call: TRBD1 (5 bases). Here the CDR3 reads CASSVLTASGNTIYF. For the CDR3, the DNA is TGTGCCAGCAGTGTATTGACAGCCTCTGGAAACACCATATATTTT.